A selection of T cell receptor beta chains follows, all from one sample in a study of beta chain features in type 1 diabetes. The protocol was immunoSEQ multiplex PCR, while the TCRdb copy is restricted to in-frame clones and leaves out a portion. In the table there are more than 300,000 clones, roughly a tenth of which are singletons. The sample comprised central memory CD4+ T cells from blood. These receptors originate from a man aged 25-40 years with type 1 diabetes. CDR3s include the opening cysteine and the closing phenylalanine or tryptophan. The D gene is left open where the match is weak. Clone size is shown for a subset of rows, as once, few, many or a class of expanded clone.

j_gene: TRBJ1-3
abundance: .
v_gene: TRBV30
d_gene: .
CDR3nt: TGTGCCGGAACCGGGACACCCTTCTCTGGAAACACCATATATTTT
CDR3aa: CAGTGTPFSGNTIYF

j_gene: TRBJ2-3
abundance: .
v_gene: TRBV7-2
d_gene: TRBD1
CDR3nt: TGTGCCACCACGGTGGGACAGAGGAGGGATACGCAGTATTTT
CDR3aa: CATTVGQRRDTQYF

j_gene: TRBJ2-7
abundance: few
v_gene: TRBV7-9
d_gene: TRBD1
CDR3nt: TGTGCCAGCAGCGCGGACAGGGGGGTCTCCTACGAGCAGTACTTC
CDR3aa: CASSADRGVSYEQYF

j_gene: TRBJ1-2
abundance: .
v_gene: TRBV29-1
d_gene: .
CDR3nt: TGCAGCGTTGCGGGACTCTCGGGCTACACCTTC
CDR3aa: CSVAGLSGYTF

j_gene: TRBJ2-3
abundance: few
v_gene: TRBV7-9
d_gene: .
CDR3nt: TGTGCCAGCAGCTTCTCATTGAGCACAGATACGCAGTATTTT
CDR3aa: CASSFSLSTDTQYF

j_gene: TRBJ2-5
abundance: .
v_gene: TRBV5-1
d_gene: .
CDR3nt: TGCGCCAGCCAGCGGGGTGAGGGGGCGCAAGAGACCCAGTACTTC
CDR3aa: CASQRGEGAQETQYF

j_gene: TRBJ1-5
abundance: .
v_gene: TRBV12-5
d_gene: .
CDR3nt: TGTGCTAGTGGTGACGAGGCCGATCGGCCCCAGCATTTT
CDR3aa: CASGDEADRPQHF

j_gene: TRBJ1-1
abundance: few
v_gene: TRBV7-8
d_gene: .
CDR3nt: TGTGCCAGCAGCTTACAAGGAGCTGGCGCTGAAGCTTTCTTT
CDR3aa: CASSLQGAGAEAFF

j_gene: TRBJ1-2
abundance: .
v_gene: TRBV5-1
d_gene: TRBD1
CDR3nt: TGCGCCAGCAGCTTTTCCGGGACAGTGGGCTATGGCTACACCTTC
CDR3aa: CASSFSGTVGYGYTF

j_gene: TRBJ1-6
abundance: .
v_gene: TRBV14
d_gene: .
CDR3nt: TGTGCCAGCAGCCCCCGTGGGGATTCACCCCTCCACTTT
CDR3aa: CASSPRGDSPLHF

j_gene: TRBJ2-3
abundance: .
v_gene: TRBV6-5
d_gene: .
CDR3nt: TGTGCCAGCGGGGTAGGCCGAGATACGCAGTATTTT
CDR3aa: CASGVGRDTQYF

j_gene: TRBJ2-5
abundance: many
v_gene: TRBV10-2
d_gene: .
CDR3nt: TGCGCCAGCAGCGTCGAGGGAGAGACCCAGTACTTC
CDR3aa: CASSVEGETQYF

j_gene: TRBJ2-5
abundance: .
v_gene: TRBV6-5
d_gene: .
CDR3nt: TGTGCCAGCAGTCGCGTCCGACAAGTACAAGAGACCCAGTACTTC
CDR3aa: CASSRVRQVQETQYF

j_gene: TRBJ1-1
abundance: many
v_gene: TRBV19
d_gene: .
CDR3nt: TGTGCCAGTAGTATTAAGGTGAACACTGAAGCTTTCTTT
CDR3aa: CASSIKVNTEAFF

j_gene: TRBJ1-2
abundance: many
v_gene: TRBV5-1
d_gene: .
CDR3nt: TGCGCCAGCAGCTTGGAAATGTCCGGGGGCTACACCTTC
CDR3aa: CASSLEMSGGYTF

j_gene: TRBJ2-3
abundance: few
v_gene: TRBV7-2
d_gene: TRBD1
CDR3nt: TGTGCCAGCAGCTCCGGAGCCTCCCGGGACAGTAGCACAGATACGCAGTATTTT
CDR3aa: CASSSGASRDSSTDTQYF

j_gene: TRBJ2-7
abundance: .
v_gene: TRBV27
d_gene: .
CDR3nt: TGTGCCAGCAGTGATCCAGGGTCGGTCTACGAGCAGTACTTC
CDR3aa: CASSDPGSVYEQYF

j_gene: TRBJ2-5
abundance: few
v_gene: TRBV5-1
d_gene: TRBD1
CDR3nt: TGCGCCAGCAGCTTGACAGGGGGCGAGGGGGAGACCCAGTACTTC
CDR3aa: CASSLTGGEGETQYF

j_gene: TRBJ1-1
abundance: many
v_gene: TRBV10-3
d_gene: .
CDR3nt: TGTGCCATCAGTGGGACCGTTGGACAGAACACTGAAGCTTTCTTT
CDR3aa: CAISGTVGQNTEAFF

j_gene: TRBJ1-2
abundance: .
v_gene: TRBV30
d_gene: .
CDR3nt: TGTGCCTGGAGTCTCACAGGCTCCGGCTACACCTTC
CDR3aa: CAWSLTGSGYTF

j_gene: TRBJ2-7
abundance: .
v_gene: TRBV7-2
d_gene: .
CDR3nt: TGTGCCAGCAGCTTAGGTGGCCAAGCCGAGCAGTACTTC
CDR3aa: CASSLGGQAEQYF

j_gene: TRBJ1-1
abundance: many
v_gene: TRBV28
d_gene: TRBD1
CDR3nt: TGTGCCAGCAGTTACAGGGGCACTGAAGCTTTCTTT
CDR3aa: CASSYRGTEAFF

j_gene: TRBJ2-5
abundance: few
v_gene: TRBV7-8
d_gene: .
CDR3nt: TGTGCCAGCAGCCAGGATGCTTTGGAGGGGGAGACCCAGTACTTC
CDR3aa: CASSQDALEGETQYF

j_gene: TRBJ2-5
abundance: few
v_gene: TRBV27
d_gene: TRBD2
CDR3nt: TGTGCCAGCAGTTCCCACCGCGGGGGGGCCTTCGTTCAGACCCAGTACTTC
CDR3aa: CASSSHRGGAFVQTQYF

j_gene: TRBJ1-6
abundance: few
v_gene: TRBV6-5
d_gene: .
CDR3nt: TGTGCCAGCAAACGGACAGAGACTAATTCACCCCTCCACTTT
CDR3aa: CASKRTETNSPLHF

j_gene: TRBJ2-7
abundance: few
v_gene: TRBV4-3
d_gene: .
CDR3nt: TGCGCCAGCAGCCAGCGAATTGGCGCGGCCGAGCAGTACTTC
CDR3aa: CASSQRIGAAEQYF

j_gene: TRBJ2-1
abundance: .
v_gene: TRBV6-1
d_gene: .
CDR3nt: TGTGCCAGCAGTGAATGGGGGGCAGTCAACAATGAGCAGTTCTTC
CDR3aa: CASSEWGAVNNEQFF

j_gene: TRBJ2-3
abundance: .
v_gene: TRBV7-7
d_gene: TRBD1
CDR3nt: TGTGCTACCGGGGACAGGACGGCAGATACGCAGTATTTT
CDR3aa: CATGDRTADTQYF

j_gene: TRBJ2-1
abundance: .
v_gene: TRBV6-5
d_gene: TRBD1
CDR3nt: TGTGCCAGCAGTTACTCCGGGACAGAAGGCCATGAGCAGTTCTTC
CDR3aa: CASSYSGTEGHEQFF

j_gene: TRBJ2-1
abundance: .
v_gene: TRBV20-1
d_gene: .
CDR3nt: TGCAGTGCTATCGTGCGGCGGGAGCAGTTCTTC
CDR3aa: CSAIVRREQFF

j_gene: TRBJ2-3
abundance: few
v_gene: TRBV7-8
d_gene: TRBD2
CDR3nt: TGTGCCAGCAGCTTAGCGCCAGCGGGGGGCATAGATACGCAGTATTTT
CDR3aa: CASSLAPAGGIDTQYF

j_gene: TRBJ1-6
abundance: .
v_gene: TRBV9
d_gene: TRBD1
CDR3nt: TGTGCCAGCAGCGGGGGACAGGGGATGAATTCACCCCTCCACTTT
CDR3aa: CASSGGQGMNSPLHF

j_gene: TRBJ2-7
abundance: .
v_gene: TRBV5-1
d_gene: TRBD1
CDR3nt: TGCGCCAGCAGTCCCGGACAGGACGCCTACGAGCAGTACTTC
CDR3aa: CASSPGQDAYEQYF

j_gene: TRBJ2-3
abundance: .
v_gene: TRBV7-2
d_gene: TRBD2
CDR3nt: TGTGCCAGCAGCTTATTAGGCGGGGGGGACGCAGATACGCAGTATTTT
CDR3aa: CASSLLGGGDADTQYF

j_gene: TRBJ2-1
abundance: many
v_gene: TRBV7-2
d_gene: .
CDR3nt: TGTGCCAGCAGCTTTGACAGTAGCTCCTACAATGAGCAGTTCTTC
CDR3aa: CASSFDSSSYNEQFF

j_gene: TRBJ1-6
abundance: few
v_gene: TRBV7-8
d_gene: .
CDR3nt: TGTGCCAGCAGCCCCCCACGGTGGGACAATTCACCCCTCCACTTT
CDR3aa: CASSPPRWDNSPLHF

j_gene: TRBJ2-5
abundance: .
v_gene: TRBV9
d_gene: TRBD2
CDR3nt: TGTGCCAGCAGCGTGACTAGCGGCAAAGAGACCCAGTACTTC
CDR3aa: CASSVTSGKETQYF

j_gene: TRBJ1-3
abundance: .
v_gene: TRBV18
d_gene: .
CDR3nt: TGTGCCAGCTCACCACCGAGCAGCTCTGGAAACACCATATATTTT
CDR3aa: CASSPPSSSGNTIYF

j_gene: TRBJ2-1
abundance: few
v_gene: TRBV14
d_gene: .
CDR3nt: TGTGCCAGCAGCCAAGTTGGGGGGTACGAGCAGTTCTTC
CDR3aa: CASSQVGGYEQFF

j_gene: TRBJ2-3
abundance: many
v_gene: TRBV9
d_gene: .
CDR3nt: TGTGCCAGCAGCGTAGCTGCAGGCGAGGGGGATACGCAGTATTTT
CDR3aa: CASSVAAGEGDTQYF

j_gene: TRBJ2-7
abundance: few
v_gene: TRBV5-6
d_gene: .
CDR3nt: TGTGCCAGCAGCTTGGTTGACAGGCCCTTCTACGAGCAGTACTTC
CDR3aa: CASSLVDRPFYEQYF

j_gene: TRBJ1-2
abundance: .
v_gene: TRBV9
d_gene: TRBD1
CDR3nt: TGTGCCGGGACAGCCAGGGGGCTTGGCTACACCTTC
CDR3aa: CAGTARGLGYTF

j_gene: TRBJ2-2
abundance: .
v_gene: TRBV6-6
d_gene: .
CDR3nt: TGTGCCAGCAGTTTGGCGGGGGCATGGACCGGGGAGCTGTTTTTT
CDR3aa: CASSLAGAWTGELFF

j_gene: TRBJ2-5
abundance: few
v_gene: TRBV7-2
d_gene: .
CDR3nt: TGTGCCAGCAGCTTTGTGGGGGGCCAACAAGAGACCCAGTACTTC
CDR3aa: CASSFVGGQQETQYF

j_gene: TRBJ1-1
abundance: few
v_gene: TRBV5-6
d_gene: .
CDR3nt: TGTGCCAGCAGCCCAAACCAGGGAGGTGGCACTGAAGCTTTCTTT
CDR3aa: CASSPNQGGGTEAFF

j_gene: TRBJ2-1
abundance: few
v_gene: TRBV28
d_gene: TRBD2
CDR3nt: TGTGCCAGCAATCTGAGCGGGGGTTCCTACAATGAGCAGTTCTTC
CDR3aa: CASNLSGGSYNEQFF

j_gene: TRBJ2-3
abundance: many
v_gene: TRBV10-3
d_gene: .
CDR3nt: TGTGCCATCAGCGCAGACAGCCGCACAGATACGCAGTATTTT
CDR3aa: CAISADSRTDTQYF

j_gene: TRBJ2-3
abundance: .
v_gene: TRBV29-1
d_gene: TRBD2
CDR3nt: TGCAGCGCTCCCTTTAGCGGGGGAGTCACAGATACGCAGTATTTT
CDR3aa: CSAPFSGGVTDTQYF

j_gene: TRBJ1-1
abundance: .
v_gene: TRBV28
d_gene: TRBD1
CDR3nt: TGTGCCAGCAGCTCGGACAGGAAAGCTTTCTTT
CDR3aa: CASSSDRKAFF

j_gene: TRBJ2-6
abundance: few
v_gene: TRBV10-2
d_gene: .
CDR3nt: TGCGCCAGCACTTCAACTGGGGCCAACGTCCTGACTTTC
CDR3aa: CASTSTGANVLTF

j_gene: TRBJ1-2
abundance: .
v_gene: TRBV19
d_gene: TRBD1
CDR3nt: TGTGCCAGTAGTATGGGACAGCTTTTTTATGGCTACACCTTC
CDR3aa: CASSMGQLFYGYTF

j_gene: TRBJ2-1
abundance: few
v_gene: TRBV11-2
d_gene: .
CDR3nt: TGTGCCAGCAGCCTCCTCCGTGCCAATGAGCAGTTCTTC
CDR3aa: CASSLLRANEQFF

j_gene: TRBJ2-3
abundance: few
v_gene: TRBV28
d_gene: .
CDR3nt: TGTGCCAGCAGTCCGTCCGGGGGTAGCACAGATACGCAGTATTTT
CDR3aa: CASSPSGGSTDTQYF

j_gene: TRBJ2-5
abundance: few
v_gene: TRBV30
d_gene: TRBD1
CDR3nt: TGTGCCTGGAGTGTACTACAGGGGCGAGAGACCCAGTACTTC
CDR3aa: CAWSVLQGRETQYF

j_gene: TRBJ1-2
abundance: .
v_gene: TRBV6-1
d_gene: .
CDR3nt: TGTGCCAGCAGTGAAATGGGAGGGAACTATGGCTACACCTTC
CDR3aa: CASSEMGGNYGYTF

j_gene: TRBJ2-5
abundance: few
v_gene: TRBV9
d_gene: .
CDR3nt: TGTGCCAGCAGCCGGCGATGGCGGGGGCCTGAAATGAGATCAAGGACCCAGTACTTC
CDR3aa: CASSRRWRGPEMRSRTQYF

j_gene: TRBJ2-7
abundance: few
v_gene: TRBV6-5
d_gene: TRBD1
CDR3nt: TGTGCCAGCAGTCCCGGGACAGGGGACTCCTACGAGCAGTACTTC
CDR3aa: CASSPGTGDSYEQYF

j_gene: TRBJ1-1
abundance: few
v_gene: TRBV7-2
d_gene: .
CDR3nt: TGTGCCAGCAGTATTGACACGGGGGGGACTGAAGCTTTCTTT
CDR3aa: CASSIDTGGTEAFF

j_gene: TRBJ2-2
abundance: .
v_gene: TRBV19
d_gene: TRBD2
CDR3nt: TGTGCCAGCACCCGGGGGGGGCAAGTCACCGGGGAGCTGTTTTTT
CDR3aa: CASTRGGQVTGELFF

j_gene: TRBJ2-1
abundance: .
v_gene: TRBV7-7
d_gene: .
CDR3nt: TGTGCTAGCAGCTTAATTAGGGACTGGTCTAATGAGCAGTTCTTC
CDR3aa: CASSLIRDWSNEQFF